The 13 T cell receptor beta chains listed next were all sequenced from one sample in a study of T cell repertoires in cytomegalovirus infection (dated by TCRdb to between 2018 and 2021). The sequencer was an Illumina HiSeq 1500. The raw public data were reprocessed by TCRdb itself: fastp quality trimming at Q25, MiXCR clonotype calling, in-frame beta chains only. CDR3 protein sequences are deduplicated, and each keeps its most common genes and DNA. This sample is represented by approximately 170,000 distinct CDR3 sequences; roughly 18% of them were singletons. The top ten clones comprise around 19% of the sample. The source material was CD8+ T cells from PBMCs. The receptors were gathered from a human donor in good health (CMV status not recorded). Some clones in this sample may be carry-over from other donors' samples.

Within the sample, this clonotype is medium-sized (0.01 to 0.1%). This chain joins TRBV7-2 and TRBJ1-5; the D gene is possibly TRBD1 (5 bases). CDR1 is SGHTA and CDR2 is FQGNSA in the germline V gene. The V gene lost 2 bases and the J gene lost 10 bases, with 15 bases spanning the gap. This CDR3 has 14 residues. The CDR3 loop reads CASSLWDDISPQHF. The CDR3 DNA is TGTGCCAGCAGCTTATGGGACGATATCTCTCCCCAGCATTTT.

This clonotype was observed a handful of times. The chain has TRBV9 and TRBJ2-7, with D possibly called TRBD1 or TRBD2 (5 bases each). Germline CDR1 and CDR2: SGDLS and YYNGEE. Trimming stripped 0 bases from V and 6 bases from J, with 10 bases between. The CDR3 consists of 13 residues. The CDR3 reads CASSVGGRGEQYF. The CDR3 DNA reads TGTGCCAGCAGCGTAGGGGGACGCGGCGAGCAGTACTTC.

This clonotype was seen a few times. V and J are TRBV29-1 and TRBJ2-7; D possibly matches TRBD1 or TRBD2 (5 bases each). Germline V gene data show CDR1 as SQVTM and CDR2 as ANQGSEA. The CDR3 sequence is 14 residues long. V dropped 0 bases and J dropped 6 bases, with 15 bases sitting between them. The CDR3 reads CSVEDRERGREQYF. Here the CDR3 DNA reads TGCAGCGTTGAAGATCGTGAGAGGGGACGCGAGCAGTACTTC.

The sample holds a few counts of this clonotype. V gene TRBV5-5 combines with J gene TRBJ2-1; D remains ambiguous. The ends were cut back, 4 bases at V and 2 bases at J, with 13 bases in the middle. The CDR3 spans 15 residues. Germline CDR1 is SGHKS and CDR2 is YYEKEE (reference sequence). CDR3 sequence: CASSPLGSPYNEQFF. The CDR3 DNA sequence: TGTGCCAGCAGCCCCCTTGGTAGCCCCTACAATGAGCAGTTCTTC.

The table lists this clonotype with a few counts. V is TRBV20-1 and J is TRBJ2-5, with 15 nucleotides matching TRBD2. The CDR3 consists of 18 residues. Germline assignment: CDR1 DFQATT and CDR2 SNEGSKA (reference sequence). V shed 5 bases and J 5 bases; nucleotides not matched to a gene: 15. This CDR3 reads CSARGLAGGRTVSETQYF. CDR3 bases: TGCAGTGCTCGTGGACTAGCGGGGGGGCGTACGGTCTCGGAGACCCAGTACTTC.

The chain is built from TRBV28 and TRBJ2-7; D is undetermined. This CDR3 spans 12 amino acids. In germline, CDR1 is MDHEN, CDR2 SYDVKM. The V and J ends lost 6 bases and 6 bases respectively, with 12 bases between them. DNA of the CDR3: TGTGCCAGCAGCCTCCGTGACCGCGAGCAGTACTTC. Its translation is CASSLRDREQYF.

The J gene is TRBJ2-7, the V gene TRBV6-2 or TRBV6-3; D is unclear. Trimming left V 8 bases short and J 0 bases short, with 14 bases between. Germline loops: CDR1 MNHEY, CDR2 SVGEGT. The CDR3 totals 14 residues. The CDR3 loop reads CASSPQESSYEQYF. The CDR3 DNA reads as TGTGCCAGCTCCCCCCAGGAAAGCTCCTACGAGCAGTACTTC.

This clonotype was found many times. The CDR3 loop is CSARDRGHSYNEQFF. CDR3 sequence (DNA): TGCAGTGCTAGAGATCGGGGCCACTCCTACAATGAGCAGTTCTTC. The V gene is TRBV20-1, the J gene TRBJ2-1, with D perhaps matching TRBD1 or TRBD2 (5 bases each). Trimming took 0 bases from V and 0 from J, leaving 9 bases between them. Germline assignment: CDR1 DFQATT and CDR2 SNEGSKA (reference sequence). This CDR3 is built from 15 residues.

This clonotype was seen a few times. The genes are TRBV20-1 and TRBJ2-1, with TRBD1 matching over 7 bases. Unmatched junction bases numbered 7, after V lost 6 bases and J lost 5 bases. The CDR3 has 13 residues. Germline CDR1 and CDR2: DFQATT and SNEGSKA (reference sequence). CDR3: CSALTGSDNEQFF. CDR3 nucleotide sequence: TGCAGTGCGTTGACAGGGTCGGACAATGAGCAGTTCTTC.

The chain is built from TRBV7-9 and TRBJ2-7, with D tentatively TRBD1 (5 bases). The V and J ends lost 5 bases and 3 bases respectively, with 8 bases between them. CDR1 and CDR2 from the germline V gene are SEHNR and FQNEAQ (reference sequence). The CDR3 is 12 amino acids. CDR3 protein: CASSKQDYEQYF. Written as DNA, the CDR3 is TGTGCCAGCAGCAAACAGGACTACGAGCAGTACTTC.

This clonotype was seen ten or more times. The V call is TRBV2, the J call TRBJ1-1; D may be TRBD1 (5 bases). This CDR3 contains 10 residues. CDR1 is SNHLY, CDR2 FYNNEI, per germline. The V and J ends lost 8 bases and 5 bases respectively, with 6 bases between them. This chain's CDR3 is CASRGTEAFF. In nucleotides, the CDR3 is TGTGCCAGCCGGGGGACTGAAGCTTTCTTT.

The chain links TRBV20-1 to TRBJ2-3; D possibly corresponds to TRBD1 (5 bases). Deletions cut 0 bases from V and 3 bases from J, with 16 bases between. There are 16 residues in the CDR3. CDR1 and CDR2 (germline): DFQATT, SNEGSKA (reference sequence). CDR3: CSARDLARRTTDTQYF. DNA of the CDR3: TGCAGTGCTAGAGATTTGGCCCGTAGGACAACAGATACGCAGTATTTT.

This rearrangement joins TRBV6-2 or TRBV6-3 to TRBJ2-3; 10 bases agree with TRBD1. The V segment lost 5 bases and the J segment 1 base; nucleotides outside the gene matches: 9. The V gene's germline CDR1 is MNHEY and CDR2 SVGEGT. The CDR3 totals 17 residues. CDR3 loop: CASSGTGTGDRTDTQYF. Here the CDR3 DNA reads TGTGCCAGCAGTGGTACCGGGACAGGGGATCGCACAGATACGCAGTATTTT.